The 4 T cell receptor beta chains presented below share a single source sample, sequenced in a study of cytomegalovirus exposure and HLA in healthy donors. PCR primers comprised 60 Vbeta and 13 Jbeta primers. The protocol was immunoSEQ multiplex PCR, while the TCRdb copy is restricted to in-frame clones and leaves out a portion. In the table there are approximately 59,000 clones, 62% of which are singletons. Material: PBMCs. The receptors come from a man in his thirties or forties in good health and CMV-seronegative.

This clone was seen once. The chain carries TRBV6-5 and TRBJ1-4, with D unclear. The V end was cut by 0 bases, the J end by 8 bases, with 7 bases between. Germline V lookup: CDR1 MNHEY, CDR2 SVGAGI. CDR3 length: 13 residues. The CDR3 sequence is CASSYSAAEKLFF. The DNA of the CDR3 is TGTGCCAGCAGTTACTCCGCCGCGGAAAAACTGTTTTTT.

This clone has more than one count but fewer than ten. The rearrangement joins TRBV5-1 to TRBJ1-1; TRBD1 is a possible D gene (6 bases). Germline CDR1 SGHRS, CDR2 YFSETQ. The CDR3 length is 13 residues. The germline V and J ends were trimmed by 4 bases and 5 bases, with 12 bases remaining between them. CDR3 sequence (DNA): TGCGCCAGCAGCCTAGGACAGTCTACTGAAGCTTTCTTT. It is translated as CASSLGQSTEAFF.

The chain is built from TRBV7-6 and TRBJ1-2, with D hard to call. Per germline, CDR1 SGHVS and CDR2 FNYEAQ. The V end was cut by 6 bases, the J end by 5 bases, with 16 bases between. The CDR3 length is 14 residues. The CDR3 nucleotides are TGTGCCAGCAGTCTGGGAGACGAAGCTTATGGCTACACCTTC. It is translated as CASSLGDEAYGYTF.

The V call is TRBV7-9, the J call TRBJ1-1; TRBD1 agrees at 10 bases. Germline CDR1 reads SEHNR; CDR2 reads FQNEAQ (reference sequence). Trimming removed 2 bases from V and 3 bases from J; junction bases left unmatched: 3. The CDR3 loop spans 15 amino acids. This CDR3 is CASSLRQGADTEAFF. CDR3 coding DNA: TGTGCCAGCAGCTTACGACAGGGGGCGGACACTGAAGCTTTCTTT.